This T cell receptor beta chain was recovered during a study of naive and memory T cell subsets. The V and J ends lost 0 bases and 4 bases respectively, with 11 bases between them. The CDR3 has 15 residues. CDR1 is SGHKS and CDR2 is YYEKEE in the germline V gene (reference sequence). Regarding the study as a whole: There was no ground truth to check naive and memory subset results. Gini index rose across naive, CM, EM and EMRA in CD4 and CD8.

Overnight CMV lysate stimulation of fresh PBMCs defined donor CMV status by CD4+ IFNgamma. An equimolar mix of two oligonucleotides served as the beta constant-region primer for TRBC1 and TRBC2. Nested alpha and beta constant-region primers with the SP2 primer drove four PCR rounds on ligated cDNA. TCRdb independently ran MiXCR on the UMI-ligation and nested PCR reads; one entry per CDR3 protein. The data contain about 21,000 distinct CDR3 sequences, 9.5% to 12% of them singletons. This clonotype has more than one count but fewer than ten. The antigen is not known. The chain recombines TRBV5-5 with TRBJ1-3, with no clear D. This receptor was taken from a human donor in good health. The material sequenced was central memory CD8+ T cells from blood. CDR3 coding DNA: TGTGCCAGCAGCTTGGAAGACGCGACAGGAAACACCATATATTTT. It translates to CASSLEDATGNTIYF.